The 25 T cell receptor beta chains given below trace back to one sample, sequenced in a study of blood T cell repertoires in COVID-19. Sequencing used immunoSEQ multiplex PCR; TCRdb keeps in-frame clones, though not all of them. The table includes around 80,000 clones, around three quarters detected once. The sample consisted of peripheral blood. These receptors were collected from a woman aged 80 or over with active or convalescent COVID-19.

The chain recombines TRBV29-1 with TRBJ2-7; 7 nucleotides align to TRBD1. The CDR3 contains 14 residues. V dropped 4 bases and J dropped 0; count of bases not matched to a gene: 6. Per the germline V gene, CDR1 is SQVTM and CDR2 is ANQGSEA. The DNA for the CDR3 is TGCAGCGTTGTTTCCAGGGGGAGCTCCTACGAGCAGTACTTC. Translating gives CSVVSRGSSYEQYF.

The V gene is TRBV7-2, the J gene TRBJ2-5; 9 bases align to TRBD2. Germline V lookup: CDR1 SGHTA, CDR2 FQGNSA. The CDR3 covers 16 residues. After removal of 1 base from V and 1 base from J, the junction contained 4 bases not matched to a gene. The CDR3 coding sequence is TGTGCCAGCAGCTTAGTAGAAGCGGGGGGCCAAGAGACCCAGTACTTC. Its protein product is CASSLVEAGGQETQYF.

This clone was seen a few times. The chain recombines TRBV11-2 with TRBJ2-1; D is unclear. The CDR3 sequence is 13 residues long. Looked up from germline, CDR1 is SGHAT and CDR2 is FQNNGV. Trimming stripped 1 base from V and 5 bases from J, with 6 bases between. CDR3 amino acids: CASSLARNNEQFF. In nucleotides, the CDR3 is TGTGCCAGCAGCTTAGCGAGGAACAATGAGCAGTTCTTC.

V usage is TRBV28 and J usage is TRBJ2-7; D might be TRBD2 (7 bases). Germline V lookup: CDR1 MDHEN, CDR2 SYDVKM. The CDR3 totals 15 residues. Trimming cost V 6 bases and J 3 bases, with 18 bases left between them. CDR3 sequence: CASSRGAGALYEQYF. In DNA, the CDR3 is TGTGCCAGCAGCCGGGGGGCGGGGGCCCTCTACGAGCAGTACTTC. Combining the CDR3 with reference TRBV28 and TRBJ2-7 gives the whole variable domain DVKVTQSSRYLVKRTGEKVFLECVQDMDHENMFWYRQDPGLGLRLIYFSYDVKMKEKGDIPEGYSVSREKKERFSLILESASTNQTSMYLCASSRGAGALYEQYFGPGTRLTVT.

The chain has TRBV3-1 (or the pseudogene TRBV3-2) and TRBJ2-7; TRBD2 aligns across 10 bases. The CDR3 runs 15 residues. The V segment lost 6 bases and the J segment 5 bases; nucleotides outside the gene matches: 10. CDR1 is LGHDT and CDR2 is YNNKEL in the germline V gene (reference sequence). This CDR3 is CASSPWSGGADEQYF. The CDR3 region has the DNA TGTGCCAGCAGTCCTTGGAGCGGGGGGGCCGACGAGCAGTACTTC.

J is TRBJ2-3 and V is TRBV7-3; 14 bases map to TRBD2. V shed 5 bases and J 4 bases; nucleotides not matched to a gene: 2. The germline V gene encodes CDR1 SGHTA and CDR2 FQGTGA. The CDR3 runs 15 residues. This CDR3 is CASSTGLAGADTQYF. The CDR3 nucleotides are TGTGCCAGCAGCACGGGACTAGCGGGAGCAGATACGCAGTATTTT.

On this clone itself: The germline gene is not matched at one end of the junction; a read error may be the cause. The chain recombines TRBV29-1 with TRBJ1-2; D possibly corresponds to TRBD1 (5 bases). The CDR3 contains 11 residues. CDR1 and CDR2 (germline): SQVTM, ANQGSEA. CDR3 sequence (DNA): TGCAGCGTTGAAAGGGGCACCCCGACCCTCTTC. This gives the protein CSVERGTPTLF.

The V call is TRBV7-8, the J call TRBJ1-2; D is perhaps TRBD1 (5 bases). The V and J ends lost 5 bases and 4 bases respectively, with 17 bases between them. Germline lookup yields CDR1 SGHVS and CDR2 FQNEAQ. The CDR3 has 15 residues. DNA for the CDR3: TGTGCCAGCAGCCCAGGGACTAGAGGGTTCTATGGCTACACCTTC. Translated, it gives CASSPGTRGFYGYTF.

There are a few counts of this clone. This sequence joins TRBV27 and TRBJ1-4; D might be TRBD1 (5 bases). This CDR3 contains 13 residues. The V and J ends lost 9 bases and 11 bases respectively, with 19 bases between them. The V gene's germline CDR1 is MNHEY and CDR2 SMNVEV (reference sequence). CDR3 DNA: TGTGCCAGGCAAGCCGGACACTTAAACAAACTGTTTTTT. Protein sequence: CARQAGHLNKLFF.

The genes are TRBV9 and TRBJ1-2, with no clear D. The CDR3 length is 13 residues. With 4 bases removed from V and 6 bases from J, the gap between germline ends came to 13 bases. CDR1 and CDR2 from the germline V gene are SGDLS and YYNGEE. CDR3 DNA sequence: TGTGCCAGCAGCATCAGACCGGGAGATGGCTACACCTTC. Amino acids: CASSIRPGDGYTF. The variable domain in full, with the rest retrieved from reference TRBV9 and TRBJ1-2, is DSGVTQTPKHLITATGQRVTLRCSPRSGDLSVYWYQQSLDQGLQFLIQYYNGEERAKGNILERFSAQQFPDLHSELNLSSLELGDSALYFCASSIRPGDGYTFGSGTRLTVV.

The CDR3 DNA reads TGTGCCACCAGCAGAGGAGGGACAGGGGGCATAGATACGCAGTATTTT. It codes for CATSRGGTGGIDTQYF. V gene TRBV15 combines with J gene TRBJ2-3, with 12 bases that match TRBD1. The CDR3 loop spans 16 amino acids. Trimming cost V 1 base and J 5 bases; bases outside gene matches: 4. Per the germline V gene, CDR1 is LNHNV and CDR2 is YYDKDF (reference sequence).

This sequence joins TRBV5-1 and TRBJ2-1; 11 bases line up with TRBD2. CDR1 and CDR2 (germline): SGHRS, YFSETQ. V lost 4 bases, J lost 5 bases, and 8 bases stayed unmatched. The CDR3 contains 16 residues. CDR3 sequence: CASSLTTSGGNNEQFF. The DNA of the CDR3 is TGCGCCAGCAGCCTCACTACTAGCGGGGGCAACAATGAGCAGTTCTTC.

Turning to this clone: One end of the junction does not line up with germline, which may come from a read error. The chain carries TRBV27 and TRBJ2-2, with 9 bases matching TRBD2. This CDR3 is 17 amino acids long. Looked up from germline, CDR1 is MNHEY and CDR2 is SMNVEV (reference sequence). CDR3 nucleotide sequence: TGTGCCCGCAGTTTATTACTTCGCGGGGGGGGCACCGGGGAGCTGTTTTTT. It is translated as CARSLLLRGGGTGELFF.

The rearrangement joins TRBV19 to TRBJ2-5; 10 bases align to TRBD2. The length of the CDR3 is 15 residues. V lost 3 bases and J lost 4; bases outside the gene matches: 5. Germline V gives CDR1 LNHDA, CDR2 SQIVND (reference sequence). CDR3 bases: TGTGCCAGTAGTATGTCTAGCGGGGGAGGAGAGACCCAGTACTTC. This gives the protein CASSMSSGGGETQYF.

The V and J genes are TRBV4-3 and TRBJ2-6; D is perhaps TRBD1 (6 bases). The CDR3 contains 16 residues. V was clipped by 2 bases and J by 1 base, with 9 bases between them. Per the germline V gene, CDR1 is LGHNA and CDR2 is YSLEER. This CDR3 is CASSQYTGSGANVLTF. For the CDR3, the DNA is TGCGCCAGCAGCCAATATACAGGGTCTGGGGCCAACGTCCTGACTTTC.

The chain employs TRBV5-6 and TRBJ2-7; TRBD1 agrees at 9 bases. Per germline, CDR1 SGHDT and CDR2 YYEEEE. The CDR3 totals 15 residues. Trimming cost V 3 bases and J 5 bases; bases outside gene matches: 9. This chain's CDR3 is CASSSLGTGSNEQYF. In nucleotides, the CDR3 is TGTGCCAGCAGCTCTCTCGGGACAGGGTCAAACGAGCAGTACTTC.

This clone was detected a few times. The CDR3 loop is CASRGQGNYGYTF. CDR3 DNA sequence: TGTGCCAGCAGGGGACAGGGTAACTATGGCTACACCTTC. V gene TRBV12-3 or TRBV12-4 combines with J gene TRBJ1-2, with TRBD1 identical over 9 bases. V trimming: 6 bases; J trimming: 1 base; junction bases outside the gene matches: 0. This CDR3 comprises 13 residues.

The chain links TRBV27 to TRBJ1-3; D unclear. The V and J ends lost 7 bases and 0 bases respectively, with 13 bases between them. CDR1 is MNHEY, CDR2 SMNVEV, per germline (reference sequence). This CDR3 has 15 amino acids. The CDR3 DNA reads as TGTGCCAGCAATGGAGGGAAAAGCTCTGGAAACACCATATATTTT. The encoded protein is CASNGGKSSGNTIYF.

J is TRBJ2-2 and V is TRBV5-4, with D maybe TRBD1 (6 bases). The V gene's germline CDR1 is SGHNT and CDR2 YYREEE (reference sequence). Trimming removed 4 bases at V and 3 bases at J, with 13 bases between. The CDR3 totals 15 residues. In nucleotides, the CDR3 is TGTGCCAGCAGCCACGGGGACACGTACACCGGGGAGCTGTTTTTT. Protein product: CASSHGDTYTGELFF.

The rearrangement uses TRBV6-6 and TRBJ2-6; a weak D match, TRBD2 (5 bases). Trimming cost V 5 bases and J 0 bases, with 29 bases left between them. This CDR3 has 22 residues. Germline V gene data show CDR1 as MNHNY and CDR2 as SVGAGI (reference sequence). This CDR3 is CASSLTGPTGKNSFSGANVLTF. The CDR3 coding sequence is TGTGCCAGCAGTCTTACCGGGCCCACGGGAAAGAACTCGTTCTCTGGGGCCAACGTCCTGACTTTC.

The rearrangement joins TRBV29-1 to TRBJ1-1, with D tentatively TRBD1 (6 bases). CDR3 length: 13 amino acids. The germline V and J ends were trimmed by 3 bases and 7 bases, with 15 bases remaining between them. The germline gives CDR1 SQVTM, CDR2 ANQGSEA. The CDR3 DNA reads TGCAGCGTTGAGTCAGGGGCGGGCGGTGAAGCTTTCTTT. It encodes CSVESGAGGEAFF.

This chain connects TRBV19 to TRBJ1-3; 8 nucleotides line up with TRBD1. V dropped 7 bases and J dropped 1; count of bases not matched to a gene: 6. The CDR3 covers 15 residues. Germline V gives CDR1 LNHDA, CDR2 SQIVND (reference sequence). CDR3: CASTATGESGNTIYF. The CDR3 DNA reads TGTGCCAGTACCGCGACAGGGGAATCTGGAAACACCATATATTTT. The whole variable domain, remainder taken from reference TRBV19 and TRBJ1-3, is DGGITQSPKYLFRKEGQNVTLSCEQNLNHDAMYWYRQDPGQGLRLIYYSQIVNDFQKGDIAEGYSVSREKKESFPLTVTSAQKNPTAFYLCASTATGESGNTIYFGEGSWLTVV.

The rearrangement joins TRBV25-1 to TRBJ2-7; 9 bases match TRBD1. V shed 2 bases and J 6 bases; nucleotides not matched to a gene: 8. Germline lookup yields CDR1 MGHDK and CDR2 SYGVNS. The CDR3 is 15 residues long. CDR3 region: CASSEQQGARSEQYF. CDR3 bases: TGTGCCAGCAGTGAACAACAGGGGGCGAGGAGCGAGCAGTACTTC.

The chain carries TRBV12-3 or TRBV12-4 and TRBJ1-2; no clear D. This CDR3 comprises 13 residues. V lost 2 bases and J 7 bases, leaving 11 bases between the germline ends. The CDR3 loop reads CASSLPRRGGYTF. The CDR3, as DNA: TGTGCCAGCAGTTTACCCCGGAGAGGTGGCTACACCTTC.

The chain links TRBV18 to TRBJ2-1; 10 bases are a match to TRBD2. This CDR3 contains 15 residues. In germline, CDR1 is KGHSH, CDR2 LQKENI. With 2 bases clipped from V and 6 bases from J, the junction kept 4 bases outside the gene matches. The CDR3 loop reads CASSPSGGARNEQFF. The CDR3 DNA reads as TGTGCCAGCTCACCAAGCGGGGGGGCTCGCAATGAGCAGTTCTTC.